Many counts were recorded for the clone carrying this T cell receptor beta chain. Its antigen is not identified. This specimen comes from a study of T cells after yellow fever vaccination. Study background: Fractions containing few cells were prepared with SMART-Seq v4 Ultra Low Input. Regarding the study as a whole: Across the CD4 and CD8 compartments, a small share of clonotypes was present in both. Contamination by abundant bulk-population clonotypes could be present in FACS-sorted repertoires.

Trimming stripped 6 bases from V and 4 bases from J, with 21 bases between. CDR3 length equals 17 residues. Generation of TCR cDNA used 5'RACE template switching (which added a universal primer site and UMIs). Via MiXCR, TCRdb re-called the 5' RACE reads, giving one row per CDR3 protein. This table holds under 350,000 distinct CDR3 sequences, approximately 4% found once. The receptor's source is a man between 18 and 29 years old who received the YFV17D yellow fever vaccine. The rearrangement joins TRBV12-3 or TRBV12-4 to TRBJ2-2; maybe TRBD2 (7 bases). Source: PBMCs, taken 5 days after the yellow fever booster vaccination. In DNA, the CDR3 is TGTGCCAGCAGCCGCCAGTGGGGGGGCGTAATCACCGGGGAGCTGTTTTTT. Protein sequence: CASSRQWGGVITGELFF.